These T cell receptor beta chains were read from a single sample in a study of cytomegalovirus exposure and HLA in healthy donors. Produced via immunoSEQ multiplex PCR; TCRdb's table is partial and in-frame only. Of fewer than 100,000 clones listed, around four fifths are singletons. The sample was PBMCs. These receptor sequences come from a male donor in good health and CMV-seropositive. Both conserved end residues are part of each CDR3. The order of the fields is CDR3 length, J gene, V gene, CDR3 protein.

>14|TRBJ2-1|TRBV4-3
CASSQGFERPEQFF
>13|TRBJ1-5|TRBV6-5
CASRGQAHQPQHF
>15|TRBJ1-2|TRBV9
CASSVEDRGTGGYTF
>15|TRBJ1-2|TRBV6-5
CASSYSGGGIYGYTF
>16|TRBJ2-6|TRBV4-3
CASSPTGDSGANVLTF
>16|TRBJ2-5|TRBV5-1
CASRVSDPRGQETQYF
>17|TRBJ2-6|TRBV18
CASSPWDRAGGANVLTF
>14|TRBJ2-1|TRBV19
CATRLAGPYNEQFF
>15|TRBJ2-7|TRBV19
CASSSVQAGAGEQYF
>17|TRBJ2-1|TRBV21-1
CASSKRPQRSTYNEQFF
>14|TRBJ1-1|TRBV7-2
CASSPVPTGGRLFF
>16|TRBJ2-7|TRBV5-1
CASSSSLGTSSYEQYF
>16|TRBJ2-1|TRBV4-1
CASSQTPGTVNNEQFF
>16|TRBJ1-3|TRBV6-5
CASSYSGQISGNTIYF
>18|TRBJ2-1|TRBV7-9
CASSLEGGNRRPYNEQFF
>14|TRBJ2-7|TRBV9
CASSPQGLTYEQYF
>15|TRBJ2-2|TRBV2
CASSGQGRNTGELFF
>15|TRBJ1-5|TRBV19
CASSIWRQGNQPQHF
>14|TRBJ2-7|TRBV18
CASSPRGQGSEQYF
>15|TRBJ2-1|TRBV5-6
CASSLRLAGYNEQFF
>16|TRBJ2-5|TRBV7-2
CASSLASGSRGETQYF
>14|TRBJ2-7|TRBV28
CASSLRTGYYEQYF
>16|TRBJ1-1|TRBV28
CASSLLEQGPYTEAFF
>16|TRBJ1-6|TRBV28
CASIGQFGSGGSPLHF
>15|TRBJ2-1|TRBV28
CASISLGGSYNEQFF
>14|TRBJ2-2|TRBV7-9
CASSLGQTAGELFF
>15|TRBJ1-5|TRBV27
CASSFGPEGAQPQHF
>17|TRBJ1-1|TRBV5-4
CASSKGTAIELNTEAFF
>14|TRBJ1-1|TRBV7-2
CASSLNRVGGEAFF
>15|TRBJ2-7|TRBV27
CASSQGLVGKRKRYF
>14|TRBJ2-1|TRBV7-2
CASSSGTAPSEQFF
>14|TRBJ2-7|TRBV7-2
CASSEGQGPYEQYF
>12|TRBJ2-4|TRBV5-6
CASSPGQGAGYF
>15|TRBJ2-7|TRBV5-4
CASSFEDRGTYEQYF
>11|TRBJ2-7|TRBV2
CASSSRYEQYF
>14|TRBJ1-1|TRBV7-9
CASSLRGANTEAFF
>16|TRBJ2-7|TRBV14
CASSQVAPRATYEQYF
>14|TRBJ2-1|TRBV6-1
CASMERERYNEQFF
>16|TRBJ1-2|TRBV2
CASGNRGTAESYGYTF
>17|TRBJ2-6|TRBV28
CASRKTGGMTGANVLTF
>13|TRBJ2-7|TRBV7-9
CSSSLKAGGEQYF
>15|TRBJ2-7|TRBV4-2
CASSQDPRDNYEQYF
>15|TRBJ2-1|TRBV5-1
CASSDKAGTYNEQFF
>15|TRBJ2-7|TRBV7-2
CASSGRDRGPYEQYF
>14|TRBJ1-1|TRBV7-2
CASSLAAQGSVAFF
>14|TRBJ2-5|TRBV5-1
CASSLTGGKETQYF
>13|TRBJ2-7|TRBV2
CASSRDTLYEQYF
>15|TRBJ2-1|TRBV9
CASSVGGGSVDEQFF
>15|TRBJ2-7|TRBV28
CASSSQQGTAYEQYF
>14|TRBJ1-1|TRBV6-5
CASRGTGLNTEAFF
>14|TRBJ1-4|TRBV5-1
CASSMTGWGEKLFF
>11|TRBJ2-7|TRBV19
CASSPSGKQYF
>15|TRBJ2-3|TRBV7-9
CASSSLTGYTDTQYF
>14|TRBJ1-2|TRBV19
CASSLGQNNYGYTF
>18|TRBJ2-3|TRBV10-3
CAIAHKGLAGDVTDTQYF
>14|TRBJ1-2|TRBV19
CASRTGGNLGGYTF
>14|TRBJ2-7|TRBV5-1
CASSLEAGGAEQYF
>13|TRBJ1-2|TRBV7-9
CASSLDGQGAGTF
>13|TRBJ1-1|TRBV7-9
CASSALEVTEAFF